This passage covers 2 T cell receptor beta chains from one sample sequenced in a study of cytomegalovirus exposure and HLA in healthy donors. The study ran its PCR with 60 Vbeta and 13 Jbeta primers. Here immunoSEQ multiplex PCR was the method, and the copy in TCRdb shows in-frame clones only, minus some. The repertoire holds roughly 160,000 clones, with approximately 77% as singletons. Material for sequencing was PBMCs. These receptors originate from a female donor in good health and CMV-seronegative.

The chain is built from TRBV25-1 and TRBJ2-1; a weak D match, TRBD2 (7 bases). Trimming left V 4 bases short and J 2 bases short, with 21 bases between. The CDR3 spans 18 residues. Germline V lookup: CDR1 MGHDK, CDR2 SYGVNS. The CDR3: CASSGQISGGGTYNEQFF. Written as DNA, the CDR3 is TGTGCCAGCAGTGGACAAATCTCGGGCGGGGGCACCTACAATGAGCAGTTCTTC.

This clone was counted between two and nine times. The genes are TRBV4-2 and TRBJ1-4; D call uncertain. The V end lost 0 bases, the J end lost 7 bases, and 15 bases lay between the germline ends. Germline V lookup: CDR1 LGHNA, CDR2 YNFKEQ. CDR3 length: 16 residues. The CDR3 bases are TGTGCCAGCAGCCAAGATTGGCGGCCGTCGGGTGAAAAACTGTTTTTT. It translates to CASSQDWRPSGEKLFF.